Listed below are T cell receptor beta chains from one sample, sequenced in a study of T cells after somatic rescue of genetic block. TCRdb's table, derived via immunoSEQ multiplex PCR, lists solely in-frame clones and lacks some. In the table there are roughly 92,000 clones, approximately 90% of which are singletons. The specimen was peripheral blood mononuclear cells (PBMCs). These receptor sequences come from a woman aged 18-30 years. CDR3s include the opening cysteine and the closing phenylalanine or tryptophan. The order of the fields is CDR3 protein, CDR3 DNA, J gene, V gene, D gene, clone size. The D gene is left open where the match is weak. Not all rows give a size; the values are once, few, many and, for expanded clones, a class.

CDR3aa: CASSLVGTRQETQYF; CDR3nt: TGTGCCAGCAGCTTAGTAGGGACTCGGCAAGAGACCCAGTACTTC; j_gene: TRBJ2-5; v_gene: TRBV7-6; d_gene: NA; abundance: NA
CDR3aa: CASSLSWDVGEQYF; CDR3nt: TGTGCCAGTAGCCTCAGCTGGGACGTGGGTGAGCAGTACTTC; j_gene: TRBJ2-7; v_gene: TRBV19; d_gene: NA; abundance: NA
CDR3aa: CASSGRTGDGYTF; CDR3nt: TGTGCCAGCAGTGGCAGGACAGGGGATGGCTACACCTTC; j_gene: TRBJ1-2; v_gene: TRBV27; d_gene: TRBD1; abundance: NA
CDR3aa: CASRRQGAREQYF; CDR3nt: TGTGCCAGCAGGCGACAGGGGGCTAGGGAGCAGTACTTC; j_gene: TRBJ2-7; v_gene: TRBV6-5; d_gene: TRBD1; abundance: NA
CDR3aa: CASSSRDREIPSYEQYF; CDR3nt: TGTGCCAGCAGCAGCCGGGACAGGGAGATACCCTCCTACGAGCAGTACTTC; j_gene: TRBJ2-7; v_gene: TRBV7-9; d_gene: TRBD1; abundance: NA
CDR3aa: CSVGRRADYGYTF; CDR3nt: TGCAGCGTTGGCCGCAGGGCGGACTATGGCTACACCTTC; j_gene: TRBJ1-2; v_gene: TRBV29-1; d_gene: NA; abundance: NA
CDR3aa: CASSDSSRYEQYF; CDR3nt: TGTGCCAGCAGTGATTCTAGCAGGTACGAGCAGTACTTC; j_gene: TRBJ2-7; v_gene: TRBV25-1; d_gene: NA; abundance: NA
CDR3aa: CASSLMGGANYGYTF; CDR3nt: TGTGCCAGCAGCTTAATGGGGGGGGCGAACTATGGCTACACCTTC; j_gene: TRBJ1-2; v_gene: TRBV11-2; d_gene: NA; abundance: NA
CDR3aa: CASSSRGATDTQYF; CDR3nt: TGTGCCAGCAGTTCCAGGGGAGCCACAGATACGCAGTATTTT; j_gene: TRBJ2-3; v_gene: TRBV27; d_gene: NA; abundance: NA
CDR3aa: CASSFGPGDGYTF; CDR3nt: NA; j_gene: TRBJ1-2; v_gene: TRBV5-5; d_gene: NA; abundance: NA
CDR3aa: CASRRQGNYGYTF; CDR3nt: TGTGCCAGCAGGCGACAGGGAAACTATGGCTACACCTTC; j_gene: TRBJ1-2; v_gene: TRBV6-5; d_gene: TRBD1; abundance: few
CDR3aa: CASSPRTGQNQPQHF; CDR3nt: TGTGCCAGCAGTCCCCGAACGGGACAGAATCAGCCCCAGCATTTT; j_gene: TRBJ1-5; v_gene: TRBV27; d_gene: TRBD1; abundance: NA
CDR3aa: CASSPGGLLDTEAFF; CDR3nt: TGCGCCAGCAGCCCCGGGGGACTCCTGGACACTGAAGCTTTCTTT; j_gene: TRBJ1-1; v_gene: TRBV5-1; d_gene: NA; abundance: NA
CDR3aa: CASSPDRGRTGELFF; CDR3nt: TGTGCCAGCAGCCCCGACAGGGGGAGGACCGGGGAGCTGTTTTTT; j_gene: TRBJ2-2; v_gene: TRBV7-6; d_gene: TRBD1; abundance: NA
CDR3aa: CASSLGQPQPQHF; CDR3nt: TGTGCCAGTAGCCTGGGACAGCCTCAGCCCCAGCATTTT; j_gene: TRBJ1-5; v_gene: TRBV19; d_gene: TRBD1; abundance: NA
CDR3aa: CASSQRWPSGRGNEQFF; CDR3nt: TGCGCCAGCAGCCAAAGATGGCCTAGCGGGAGAGGCAATGAGCAGTTCTTC; j_gene: TRBJ2-1; v_gene: TRBV4-3; d_gene: TRBD2; abundance: once
CDR3aa: CATSPRGGTGNLGSRNEQYF; CDR3nt: TGTGCCACCAGCCCACGGGGAGGGACAGGAAACTTGGGTAGCCGAAACGAGCAGTACTTC; j_gene: TRBJ2-7; v_gene: TRBV15; d_gene: NA; abundance: NA
CDR3aa: CATSRDIGTGGEGETQYF; CDR3nt: TGTGCCACCAGCAGAGATATTGGGACAGGGGGCGAAGGGGAGACCCAGTACTTC; j_gene: TRBJ2-5; v_gene: TRBV15; d_gene: TRBD1; abundance: NA
CDR3aa: CASSPTTSQETQYF; CDR3nt: TGTGCCAGCAGTCCTACTACGAGTCAAGAGACCCAGTACTTC; j_gene: TRBJ2-5; v_gene: TRBV2; d_gene: NA; abundance: NA
CDR3aa: CASSRGQPSYGYTF; CDR3nt: TGTGCCAGCAGCCGAGGACAGCCGTCCTATGGCTACACCTTC; j_gene: TRBJ1-2; v_gene: TRBV9; d_gene: NA; abundance: once
CDR3aa: CASSTTGLHTEAFF; CDR3nt: TGTGCCAGCAGCACAACAGGGTTGCACACTGAAGCTTTCTTT; j_gene: TRBJ1-1; v_gene: TRBV6-5; d_gene: NA; abundance: NA
CDR3aa: CSATEAFF; CDR3nt: TGCAGCGCCACTGAAGCTTTCTTT; j_gene: TRBJ1-1; v_gene: TRBV29-1; d_gene: NA; abundance: few
CDR3aa: CASSYRGPSTDTQYF; CDR3nt: TGTGCCAGCTCGTACAGGGGGCCTAGCACAGATACGCAGTATTTT; j_gene: TRBJ2-3; v_gene: TRBV18; d_gene: TRBD1; abundance: few
CDR3aa: CASSPPSSGRGDTQYF; CDR3nt: TGTGCCAGCTCACCACCGTCCAGCGGGAGAGGAGATACGCAGTATTTT; j_gene: TRBJ2-3; v_gene: TRBV18; d_gene: TRBD2; abundance: NA
CDR3aa: CASSPRLAGGIDTQYF; CDR3nt: TGTGCCAGCAGCCCCCGACTAGCGGGAGGTATAGATACGCAGTATTTT; j_gene: TRBJ2-3; v_gene: TRBV9; d_gene: TRBD2; abundance: NA
CDR3aa: CAIRILATSSYNEQFF; CDR3nt: TGTGCCATCAGAATACTAGCGACAAGCTCCTACAATGAGCAGTTCTTC; j_gene: TRBJ2-1; v_gene: TRBV10-3; d_gene: TRBD2; abundance: NA
CDR3aa: CASTEDRGLSTDTQYF; CDR3nt: TGTGCCAGCACTGAGGACAGGGGGCTTTCCACAGATACGCAGTATTTT; j_gene: TRBJ2-3; v_gene: TRBV2; d_gene: TRBD1; abundance: NA
CDR3aa: CASSFIKDSAGDTDTQYF; CDR3nt: TGCGCCAGCAGCTTCATTAAGGACTCCGCCGGGGATACAGATACGCAGTATTTT; j_gene: TRBJ2-3; v_gene: TRBV5-1; d_gene: NA; abundance: NA
CDR3aa: CASSLQGQSYEQYF; CDR3nt: TGTGCCAGCAGCCTTCAAGGACAGTCCTACGAGCAGTACTTC; j_gene: TRBJ2-7; v_gene: TRBV7-9; d_gene: NA; abundance: NA
CDR3aa: CASSPSSGSLYEQYF; CDR3nt: TGTGCCAGCAGTCCGTCTAGCGGGAGTCTATACGAGCAGTACTTC; j_gene: TRBJ2-7; v_gene: TRBV28; d_gene: TRBD2; abundance: NA
CDR3aa: CASSRRGINEQFF; CDR3nt: TGTGCCAGCAGCCGTCGGGGGATCAATGAGCAGTTCTTC; j_gene: TRBJ2-1; v_gene: TRBV11-3; d_gene: NA; abundance: NA
CDR3aa: CACVAPDRGSYEQYF; CDR3nt: TGTGCCTGTGTGGCCCCCGACAGGGGTTCCTACGAGCAGTACTTC; j_gene: TRBJ2-7; v_gene: TRBV30; d_gene: TRBD1; abundance: NA
CDR3aa: CASSPRRDPAYEQYF; CDR3nt: TGTGCCAGCAGCCCCCGACGGGACCCGGCCTACGAGCAGTACTTC; j_gene: TRBJ2-7; v_gene: TRBV14; d_gene: NA; abundance: NA
CDR3aa: CASRQTSRADAYEQYF; CDR3nt: TGCGCCAGCAGGCAAACAAGTCGGGCAGATGCCTACGAGCAGTACTTC; j_gene: TRBJ2-7; v_gene: TRBV4-1; d_gene: NA; abundance: once
CDR3aa: CASSEGTSGSEQYF; CDR3nt: TGTGCCAGCAGTGAGGGGACTAGCGGAAGCGAGCAGTACTTC; j_gene: TRBJ2-7; v_gene: TRBV2; d_gene: TRBD2; abundance: NA
CDR3aa: CASSEASTVPNTEAFF; CDR3nt: TGTGCCAGCAGTGAAGCTTCAACAGTTCCCAACACTGAAGCTTTCTTT; j_gene: TRBJ1-1; v_gene: TRBV2; d_gene: NA; abundance: NA
CDR3aa: CASSQGLLGTEAFF; CDR3nt: TGCGCCAGCAGCCAGGGACTCCTGGGGACTGAAGCTTTCTTT; j_gene: TRBJ1-1; v_gene: TRBV4-1; d_gene: NA; abundance: NA
CDR3aa: CASSEGQGDTGELFF; CDR3nt: TGTGCCAGCAGTGAGGGACAGGGCGACACCGGGGAGCTGTTTTTT; j_gene: TRBJ2-2; v_gene: TRBV25-1; d_gene: TRBD1; abundance: many
CDR3aa: CASSLAPSRLGNEQYF; CDR3nt: TGTGCCAGCAGCTTGGCCCCCAGCAGGTTGGGGAACGAGCAGTACTTC; j_gene: TRBJ2-7; v_gene: TRBV5-5; d_gene: NA; abundance: NA
CDR3aa: CASEGRDTEAFF; CDR3nt: TGTGCCAGCGAAGGCAGGGACACTGAAGCTTTCTTT; j_gene: TRBJ1-1; v_gene: TRBV2; d_gene: NA; abundance: once
CDR3aa: CASSRTSYEQYF; CDR3nt: TGTGCCAGCAGCCGAACCTCCTACGAGCAGTACTTC; j_gene: TRBJ2-7; v_gene: TRBV5-6; d_gene: NA; abundance: NA
CDR3aa: CASSDRVGPYEQYF; CDR3nt: TGTGCCAGCAGTGACAGGGTGGGCCCCTACGAGCAGTACTTC; j_gene: TRBJ2-7; v_gene: TRBV2; d_gene: NA; abundance: NA
CDR3aa: CASSQGPSGSVADTQYF; CDR3nt: TGCGCCAGCAGCCAAGGGCCTAGCGGGAGTGTCGCAGATACGCAGTATTTT; j_gene: TRBJ2-3; v_gene: TRBV4-3; d_gene: TRBD2; abundance: NA
CDR3aa: CASSPQTSGTTDTQYF; CDR3nt: TGTGCCAGCAGTCCTCAGACTAGCGGGACCACAGATACGCAGTATTTT; j_gene: TRBJ2-3; v_gene: TRBV28; d_gene: TRBD2; abundance: NA
CDR3aa: CASSVNGETQYF; CDR3nt: TGTGCCAGCAGTGTGAATGGAGAGACCCAGTACTTC; j_gene: TRBJ2-5; v_gene: TRBV25-1; d_gene: NA; abundance: NA
CDR3aa: CASSAGLWHLHGSTEAFF; CDR3nt: TGTGCCAGCAGCGCTGGTCTATGGCACCTCCATGGTAGCACTGAAGCTTTCTTT; j_gene: TRBJ1-1; v_gene: TRBV11-3; d_gene: NA; abundance: few
CDR3aa: CASSPRGLNTEAFF; CDR3nt: TGTGCCAGCTCACCACGGGGGCTGAACACTGAAGCTTTCTTT; j_gene: TRBJ1-1; v_gene: TRBV18; d_gene: NA; abundance: NA
CDR3aa: CASSLRTGKSTDTQYF; CDR3nt: TGTGCCAGCAGCCTCCGGACAGGGAAAAGCACAGATACGCAGTATTTT; j_gene: TRBJ2-3; v_gene: TRBV4-2; d_gene: TRBD1; abundance: NA
CDR3aa: CAWSLAGGGNTIYF; CDR3nt: TGTGCCTGGAGTCTCGCAGGGGGTGGAAACACCATATATTTT; j_gene: TRBJ1-3; v_gene: TRBV30; d_gene: TRBD1; abundance: NA
CDR3aa: CASSHPGRRAKNIQYF; CDR3nt: TGCGCCAGCAGCCACCCCGGGAGAAGAGCCAAAAACATTCAGTACTTC; j_gene: TRBJ2-4; v_gene: TRBV4-1; d_gene: NA; abundance: NA
CDR3aa: CATRLGGTDTQYF; CDR3nt: TGTGCCACCCGACTAGGCGGCACAGATACGCAGTATTTT; j_gene: TRBJ2-3; v_gene: TRBV27; d_gene: NA; abundance: NA
CDR3aa: CASSPGQGVYGYTF; CDR3nt: TGTGCCAGTAGCCCGGGACAGGGGGTATATGGCTACACCTTC; j_gene: TRBJ1-2; v_gene: TRBV19; d_gene: TRBD1; abundance: NA
CDR3aa: CASSSGYGNQPQHF; CDR3nt: TGTGCCAGCTCGTCCGGTTATGGCAATCAGCCCCAGCATTTT; j_gene: TRBJ1-5; v_gene: TRBV9; d_gene: NA; abundance: NA
CDR3aa: CASSIFGGNEQFF; CDR3nt: TGTGCCAGTAGTATCTTTGGGGGCAATGAGCAGTTCTTC; j_gene: TRBJ2-1; v_gene: TRBV19; d_gene: NA; abundance: NA
CDR3aa: CASSLMAGVNEKLFF; CDR3nt: TGTGCCAGCAGCTTAATGGCAGGGGTAAATGAAAAACTGTTTTTT; j_gene: TRBJ1-4; v_gene: TRBV7-8; d_gene: NA; abundance: NA
CDR3aa: CASSPTAGTGGDEAFF; CDR3nt: TGTGCCAGCAGCCCTACCGCCGGGACAGGGGGCGATGAAGCTTTCTTT; j_gene: TRBJ1-1; v_gene: TRBV9; d_gene: TRBD1; abundance: NA
CDR3aa: CASSLVDGYYEQYF; CDR3nt: TGTGCCAGCAGCTTAGTGGACGGATACTACGAGCAGTACTTC; j_gene: TRBJ2-7; v_gene: TRBV11-3; d_gene: NA; abundance: NA
CDR3aa: CASSPDRSSYNEQFF; CDR3nt: TGTGCCAGCAGCCCAGACAGGAGCTCCTACAATGAGCAGTTCTTC; j_gene: TRBJ2-1; v_gene: TRBV7-3; d_gene: NA; abundance: NA
CDR3aa: CASSPPGELFF; CDR3nt: TGTGCCAGCAGTCCCCCGGGGGAGCTGTTTTTT; j_gene: TRBJ2-2; v_gene: TRBV28; d_gene: NA; abundance: NA